One sample yielded the 9 T cell receptor beta chains listed below, sequenced in a study of cytomegalovirus exposure and HLA in healthy donors. The primer mix had 60 Vbeta and 13 Jbeta primers. TCRdb's copy holds only in-frame clones and misses some; the assay was immunoSEQ multiplex PCR. The data show about 180,000 clones, just over 75% seen once. Sequencing used PBMCs. The source of these receptors is a woman in her sixties or seventies in good health and CMV-seropositive.

This chain joins TRBV30 and TRBJ2-1; D is unresolved. V lost 0 bases, J lost 0 bases, and 9 bases lay in between. CDR3 length equals 15 residues. The germline V gene has CDR1 GTSNPN and CDR2 SVGIG (reference sequence). DNA for the CDR3: TGTGCCTGGAGTGTACCACAGAGCTCCTACAATGAGCAGTTCTTC. This sequence encodes CAWSVPQSSYNEQFF.

V gene TRBV10-3 combines with J gene TRBJ2-1; 10 positions match TRBD2. Germline V CDR1 and CDR2: ENHRY, SYGVKD. V gave up 9 bases and J gave up 2 bases; unmatched junction bases: 1. CDR3 length: 13 amino acids. CDR3 sequence: CAITSGAYNEQFF. The CDR3 region has the DNA TGTGCCATAACTAGCGGGGCCTACAATGAGCAGTTCTTC.

In its sample, this clone was seen a few times. V is TRBV6-1 and J is TRBJ1-5; the D is unclear. V was shortened by 0 bases and J by 10 bases, with 16 bases between the two germline ends. Germline values: CDR1 MNHNS, CDR2 SASEGT. CDR3 length equals 15 residues. The CDR3 reads CASSEAQTLDIPQHF. The CDR3 coding sequence is TGTGCCAGCAGTGAAGCGCAGACATTGGATATACCCCAGCATTTT.

The chain combines TRBV9 with TRBJ2-3; 12 positions match TRBD2. V trimming: 0 bases; J trimming: 5 bases; junction bases outside the gene matches: 4. Germline loops: CDR1 SGDLS, CDR2 YYNGEE. The CDR3 totals 16 residues. DNA for the CDR3: TGTGCCAGCAGCGTAGGACTAGCGGGAGCAGTAGATACGCAGTATTTT. As protein: CASSVGLAGAVDTQYF.

This chain's CDR3 is CASSSLVSTQYF. Here the CDR3 DNA reads TGTGCCAGCAGTTCGCTAGTGAGTACGCAGTATTTT. The genes are TRBV11-2 and TRBJ2-3; D gene ambiguous. This CDR3 is 12 amino acids long. Germline V gene data show CDR1 as SGHAT and CDR2 as FQNNGV. Between the trimmed V and J ends, which lost 6 bases and 8 bases, there was a span of 12 bases.

This clone appeared a single time. This chain uses TRBV5-6 with TRBJ1-2, with no clear D. Trimming pared 0 bases from V and 8 bases from J, leaving 5 bases between. The CDR3 is 11 amino acids. CDR1 is SGHDT, CDR2 YYEEEE, per germline. The CDR3 reads CASSLARGYTF. CDR3 nucleotides: TGTGCCAGCAGCTTGGCCCGGGGCTACACCTTC. The full variable domain, with the rest looked up from reference TRBV5-6 and TRBJ1-2, is DAGVTQSPTHLIKTRGQQVTLRCSPKSGHDTVSWYQQALGQGPQFIFQYYEEEERQRGNFPDRFSGHQFPNYSSELNVNALLLGDSALYLCASSLARGYTFGSGTRLTVV.

This sequence joins TRBV27 and TRBJ1-4; D gene ambiguous. Trimming took 5 bases from V and 8 from J, leaving 12 bases between them. Germline CDR1 reads MNHEY; CDR2 reads SMNVEV (reference sequence). The CDR3 sequence is 13 residues long. Written as DNA, the CDR3 is TGTGCCAGCAGTGCAAGGAGAGGGGAAAAACTGTTTTTT. Translation: CASSARRGEKLFF.

This sequence joins TRBV7-2 and TRBJ2-2; no firm D call. Trimming took off 4 bases at V and 3 bases at J, with 3 bases between the two ends. CDR1 and CDR2 (germline): SGHTA, FQGNSA. This CDR3 comprises 12 residues. The chain's CDR3 is CASSYYTGELFF. The CDR3 nucleotides read TGTGCCAGCAGCTACTACACCGGGGAGCTGTTTTTT.

J is TRBJ2-4 and V is TRBV7-3, with D perhaps matching TRBD1 (5 bases). The CDR3 runs to 15 residues. V was trimmed by 1 base and J by 3 bases, leaving 10 bases between them. Germline V CDR1 and CDR2: SGHTA, FQGTGA. The CDR3 DNA sequence: TGTGCCAGCAGCTTAAGTTCCCAGGGCAAAAACATTCAGTACTTC. It encodes CASSLSSQGKNIQYF.